This T cell receptor beta chain was captured in a study of blood T cell repertoires in COVID-19. On the study more broadly: From the United States, Italy and Spain came samples of acute and convalescent COVID-19. T cells, B-cell-depleted T cells, or PBMCs provided the cDNA or gDNA that served as material.

Original data processing: For nucleated cells, counts were estimated from reference gene primer amplification. Assay used: immunoSEQ multiplex PCR; TCRdb lists only in-frame clones, some missing. V and J calls and clone size follow that table, whereas D and trimming were derived from the DNA. The repertoire holds hundreds of thousands of clones, around 82% seen once, with roughly 5.8% in the top ten. The specimen was peripheral blood. This receptor was taken from an elderly man with acute or convalescent COVID-19.

The CDR3 sequence: CASSPSDSLNYGYTF. CDR3 coding DNA: TGTGCCAGCAGCCCCTCCGACAGCCTTAACTATGGCTACACCTTC. This chain uses TRBV5-4 with TRBJ1-2; the D gene is possibly TRBD1 (5 bases). Between the trimmed V and J ends, which lost 4 bases and 1 base, there was a span of 14 bases. The germline CDR1 and CDR2 sequences are SGHNT and YYREEE (reference sequence). CDR3 length: 15 residues.